Detailed here is one T cell receptor (beta chain). This sample stems from a study of blood T cell repertoires in COVID-19. The overall study: Samples representing acute and convalescent COVID-19 were sourced from the United States, Italy and Spain.

As handled by the study authors: Estimation of nucleated cell counts was performed using reference gene primer amplification. This table comes from immunoSEQ multiplex PCR, and its TCRdb copy is limited to in-frame clones, with some not included. From that table come the V and J calls and clone size; the DNA was used to work out D and trimming. This table has approximately 300,000 clones, about 82% appearing once. The germline gives CDR1 SNHLY, CDR2 FYNNEI. The germline V and J ends were trimmed by 7 bases and 2 bases, with 20 bases remaining between them. This CDR3 region has 16 residues. The rearrangement uses TRBV2 and TRBJ1-2; D is ambiguous. Sequenced input: peripheral blood. The origin of this receptor is a woman aged 50 to 65 with acute or convalescent COVID-19. CDR3 protein: CASIAPDTYRNYGYTF. CDR3 nucleotide sequence: TGTGCCAGCATCGCGCCCGACACGTATCGAAACTATGGCTACACCTTC.